This TCR beta chain is drawn from a study of blood T cell repertoires in COVID-19. Study-level information: The samples span acute and convalescent COVID-19 from the United States, Italy and Spain. The analysed material was cDNA or gDNA that came from T cells, B-cell-depleted T cells, or PBMCs.

V trimming: 4 bases; J trimming: 5 bases; junction bases outside the gene matches: 18. This CDR3 has 18 amino acids. Germline CDR1 reads SGHRS; CDR2 reads YFSETQ. This clone was picked up one time. Original processing methods: Reference gene primer amplification yielded estimated nucleated cell counts. TCRdb's copy holds only in-frame clones and misses some; the assay was immunoSEQ multiplex PCR. The V and J calls and clone size come from that table; D and trimming were worked out from the DNA. The data contain over 90,000 clones, about 85% of them seen just once; the ten biggest clones take up around 3.3%.

V gene TRBV5-1 combines with J gene TRBJ2-5, with 9 bases identical to TRBD2. The TCR comes from a man in his forties or fifties in a cohort sampled during active COVID-19. The sequencing sample was made of peripheral blood. DNA of the CDR3: TGCGCCAGCAGCCGTGATCTGGGTAGCGGGGGATCTAGGGAGACCCAGTACTTC. Translation: CASSRDLGSGGSRETQYF.